The 23 T cell receptor beta chains presented below share a single source sample, sequenced in a study of early T cells in non-severe SARS-CoV-2 infection. TCRdb redid the calling of the 5' RACE reads with MiXCR, one entry per CDR3 protein. The table records approximately 70,000 distinct CDR3 sequences, 9.5% to 15% of them present only once. The input for sequencing was whole blood, taken at baseline. These receptors all stem from an adult who was a healthcare worker with PCR-confirmed SARS-CoV-2 infection or an uninfected control (not recorded which).

The V call is TRBV9, the J call TRBJ2-2; D is perhaps TRBD2 (5 bases). V was pared by 4 bases and J by 7 bases, with 11 bases between. CDR1 and CDR2 from the germline V gene are SGDLS and YYNGEE. The CDR3 is made up of 13 amino acids. CDR3 protein: CASSNLDYGELFF. CDR3 nucleotides: TGTGCCAGCAGCAACCTAGACTACGGGGAGCTGTTTTTT.

The chain links TRBV11-2 to TRBJ2-2, with D perhaps given as TRBD1 or TRBD2 (7 bases each). Germline lookup yields CDR1 SGHAT and CDR2 FQNNGV. The ends were cut back, 5 bases at V and 8 bases at J, with 15 bases in the middle. The CDR3 has 14 amino acids. CDR3 sequence: CASSPQGGPGELFF. CDR3 nucleotide sequence: TGTGCCAGCAGCCCCCAGGGGGGGCCGGGGGAGCTGTTTTTT.

In its sample, this clonotype was seen many times. The V and J genes are TRBV18 and TRBJ1-5; D is uncertain. In germline, CDR1 is KGHSH, CDR2 LQKENI. The germline V and J ends were trimmed by 4 bases and 4 bases, with 5 bases remaining between them. The CDR3 is made up of 12 amino acids. The chain's CDR3 is CASSQGNQPQHF. CDR3 DNA sequence: TGTGCCAGCTCACAGGGAAATCAGCCCCAGCATTTT.

This clonotype showed up just a few times. V is TRBV5-1 and J is TRBJ2-5; tentatively, D is TRBD2 (5 bases). The germline gives CDR1 SGHRS, CDR2 YFSETQ. Trimming stripped 2 bases from V and 5 bases from J, with 10 bases between. The length of the CDR3 is 13 residues. This CDR3 is CASSLPGVETQYF. The CDR3 DNA reads TGCGCCAGCAGCTTACCCGGGGTCGAGACCCAGTACTTC.

This clonotype was seen a handful of times. The CDR3 region is CASSPLLASNTGELFF. In DNA form, the CDR3 reads TGTGCCAGCTCACCACTTCTAGCTTCGAACACCGGGGAGCTGTTTTTT. The V call is TRBV18, the J call TRBJ2-2; possible D gene TRBD2, 5 bases. Per germline, CDR1 KGHSH and CDR2 LQKENI. CDR3 length equals 16 residues. Trimming took 1 base from V and 0 from J, leaving 9 bases between them. Looking up the rest from reference TRBV18 and TRBJ2-2 gives the full variable domain: NAGVMQNPRHLVRRRGQEARLRCSPMKGHSHVYWYRQLPEEGLKFMVYLQKENIIDESGMPKERFSAEFPKEGPSILRIQQVVRGDSAAYFCASSPLLASNTGELFFGEGSRLTVL.

This clonotype was seen only a few times. The chain employs TRBV6-5 and TRBJ1-5; no clear D. The germline gives CDR1 MNHEY, CDR2 SVGAGI. Trimming left V 0 bases short and J 9 bases short, with 9 bases between. The CDR3 covers 13 residues. The chain's CDR3 is CASSYSIAGPQHF. The CDR3 bases are TGTGCCAGCAGTTACTCGATAGCAGGGCCCCAGCATTTT.

This chain connects TRBV11-2 to TRBJ2-3; D unresolved. The CDR3 loop spans 16 amino acids. V shed 1 base and J shed 2 bases, with 13 bases lying between them. The germline V gene encodes CDR1 SGHAT and CDR2 FQNNGV. Written as DNA, the CDR3 is TGTGCCAGCAGCTTAGCGTCTGGCAGACCCACAGATACGCAGTATTTT. It is translated as CASSLASGRPTDTQYF.

This chain connects TRBV12-3 or TRBV12-4 to TRBJ2-7, with 9 nucleotides matching TRBD2. The CDR3 runs to 15 residues. V lost 3 bases to trimming and J lost 4 bases; unmatched junction nucleotides: 7. The CDR3 DNA follows: TGTGCCAGCAGTTTCGGGACTAGCCCACTATACGAGCAGTACTTC. As protein: CASSFGTSPLYEQYF.

This chain links TRBV10-2 with TRBJ2-5; the D gene is possibly TRBD2 (6 bases). CDR3 length: 16 residues. The germline gives CDR1 WSHSY, CDR2 SAAADI. Trimming stripped 6 bases from V and 0 bases from J, with 17 bases between. The CDR3 loop is CASSRVRGTNQETQYF. CDR3 bases: TGCGCCAGCAGCCGCGTGCGGGGTACCAACCAAGAGACCCAGTACTTC.

This clonotype was detected ten times or more. The chain employs TRBV7-9 and TRBJ1-2; tentative D call: TRBD1 (6 bases). The CDR3 is made up of 15 amino acids. Deletions cut 2 bases from V and 6 bases from J, with 16 bases between. In germline, CDR1 is SEHNR, CDR2 FQNEAQ (reference sequence). DNA of the CDR3: TGTGCCAGCAGCTTAAACGGACAGATCCGCCATGGCTACACCTTC. Its translation is CASSLNGQIRHGYTF.

This clonotype has ten or more counts. The genes are TRBV11-2 and TRBJ2-5, with D hard to call. The CDR3 length is 12 residues. The V end was cut by 1 base, the J end by 5 bases, with 5 bases between. Germline CDR1 is SGHAT and CDR2 is FQNNGV. CDR3 in DNA: TGTGCCAGCAGCTTAGTCTGGGAGACCCAGTACTTC. Its protein is CASSLVWETQYF.

The chain combines TRBV6-2 or TRBV6-3 with TRBJ1-1; D is unclear. This CDR3 comprises 13 residues. V lost 2 bases, J lost 4 bases, and 8 bases lay in between. The germline CDR1 and CDR2 sequences are MNHEY and SVGEGT. The CDR3 DNA reads TGTGCCAGCAGTTACATCCGGGGCACTGAAGCTTTCTTT. It is translated as CASSYIRGTEAFF.

This clonotype was counted a few times. The chain is built from TRBV7-2 and TRBJ2-5; TRBD2 agrees at 8 bases. The V gene's germline CDR1 is SGHTA and CDR2 FQGNSA. The CDR3 has 14 residues. With V trimmed by 5 bases and J by 5 bases, 7 bases remained unmatched. For the CDR3, the DNA is TGTGCCAGCAGCCTGACTCGACTAGCGGAGACCCAGTACTTC. Its translation: CASSLTRLAETQYF.

This clonotype has only a few counts. The rearrangement uses TRBV9 and TRBJ2-3, with D uncertain. The CDR3 loop spans 15 amino acids. Germline assignment: CDR1 SGDLS and CDR2 YYNGEE. V dropped 2 bases and J dropped 1 base, with 11 bases sitting between them. Written as DNA, the CDR3 is TGTGCCAGCAGCGTTGGGCAGTCTGGCACAGATACGCAGTATTTT. Amino acids: CASSVGQSGTDTQYF.

This clonotype has a count of ten or more. The rearrangement uses TRBV6-5 and TRBJ2-1; TRBD2 matches at 7 bases. Germline V CDR1 and CDR2: MNHEY, SVGAGI. Trimming cost V 6 bases and J 3 bases; bases outside gene matches: 14. The CDR3 contains 17 residues. CDR3 coding DNA: TGTGCCAGCAGGTATTCCGGAGCGGGAAGTTACTACAATGAGCAGTTCTTC. It yields the protein CASRYSGAGSYYNEQFF.

This clonotype was counted ten times or more. The rearrangement joins TRBV11-2 to TRBJ2-2, with 10 bases that match TRBD2. Germline CDR1 is SGHAT and CDR2 is FQNNGV. The CDR3 totals 16 residues. V was pared by 2 bases and J by 1 base, with 1 base of the junction left unmatched. The CDR3 bases are TGTGCCAGCAGCTTACTAGCGGGGGTGAACACCGGGGAGCTGTTTTTT. Its protein is CASSLLAGVNTGELFF.

The V gene is TRBV7-9, the J gene TRBJ1-3; D not certain. The V gene lost 2 bases and the J gene lost 6 bases, with 5 bases spanning the gap. Germline V lookup: CDR1 SEHNR, CDR2 FQNEAQ (reference sequence). The CDR3 is 12 amino acids. Here the CDR3 DNA reads TGTGCCAGCAGCTTAATCGAAAACACCATATATTTT. As protein: CASSLIENTIYF.

This clonotype was recorded a few times. The chain has TRBV4-1 and TRBJ2-1; maybe TRBD1 (5 bases). Germline CDR1 reads MGHRA; CDR2 reads YSYEKL. The germline V and J ends were trimmed by 1 base and 9 bases, with 10 bases remaining between them. The length of the CDR3 is 13 residues. CDR3 sequence (DNA): TGCGCCAGCAGCCAAGTTCAGGGCACTGAGCAGTTCTTC. Translated: CASSQVQGTEQFF.

The chain links TRBV7-8 to TRBJ1-1; a possible D gene is TRBD1 (6 bases). The V gene lost 5 bases and the J gene lost 1 base, with 14 bases spanning the gap. Per the germline V gene, CDR1 is SGHVS and CDR2 is FQNEAQ. The CDR3 spans 15 residues. CDR3 sequence reads: CASSIQGTTNTEAFF. As DNA, the CDR3 is TGTGCCAGCAGCATTCAGGGGACAACGAACACTGAAGCTTTCTTT.

This clonotype turned up a few times. The chain combines TRBV10-1 with TRBJ2-1; possibly TRBD2 for D (6 bases). Trimming took 0 bases from V and 5 from J, leaving 14 bases between them. Germline-derived CDR1 and CDR2 are WNHNN and SYGVQD (reference sequence). The CDR3 is 16 amino acids. This CDR3 is CASSESGGVIDNEQFF. The CDR3 DNA follows: TGCGCCAGCAGTGAGTCGGGCGGGGTGATCGACAATGAGCAGTTCTTC.

This clonotype is termed medium-sized (0.01 to 0.1%). The V call is TRBV12-3 or TRBV12-4, the J call TRBJ2-3, with D uncertain. The CDR3 loop spans 13 amino acids. Between the trimmed V and J ends, which lost 7 bases and 2 bases, there was a span of 10 bases. The CDR3 bases are TGTGCCAGCACCCTGGACGACACAGATACGCAGTATTTT. Protein product: CASTLDDTDTQYF.

This clonotype was seen many times. The chain is built from TRBV7-2 and TRBJ2-1; D gene unclear. CDR1 is SGHTA, CDR2 FQGNSA, per germline. Trimming left V 5 bases short and J 6 bases short, with 14 bases between. The CDR3 sequence is 14 residues long. CDR3 nucleotide sequence: TGTGCCAGCAGCGAACTGCTGTCGAGCAATGAGCAGTTCTTC. Its translation is CASSELLSSNEQFF. The complete variable domain, with remaining parts taken from reference TRBV7-2 and TRBJ2-1, reads GAGVSQSPSNKVTEKGKDVELRCDPISGHTALYWYRQSLGQGLEFLIYFQGNSAPDKSGLPSDRFSAERTGGSVSTLTIQRTQQEDSAVYLCASSELLSSNEQFFGPGTRLTVL.

This clonotype was seen at least ten times. The rearrangement uses TRBV7-6 and TRBJ1-1, with TRBD1 matching 7 bases. The CDR3 consists of 13 residues. Losses at the gene ends were 8 bases for V and 8 bases for J; bases not matched to a gene: 11. The germline V gene has CDR1 SGHVS and CDR2 FNYEAQ. CDR3 nucleotide sequence: TGTGCCAGCGCGGGAGACAGGGCGGGAGAAGCTTTCTTT. Translating gives CASAGDRAGEAFF.